Listed below are T cell receptor beta chains from one sample, sequenced in a study of radiotherapy plus CTLA-4 blockade in lung cancer. Sequencing used immunoSEQ multiplex PCR; TCRdb keeps in-frame clones, though not all of them. The data show some 70,000 clones, around 81% seen once. The specimen was peripheral blood, collected from a patient treated with radiotherapy plus ipilimumab. These receptors all stem from a human donor with non-small cell lung cancer who had a partial response to radiotherapy plus ipilimumab. Both conserved end residues are part of each CDR3. The D gene is left open where the match is weak. Size is stated for part of the rows, as once, few or many counts, or as a class when the clone is expanded.

abundance	d_gene	v_gene	j_gene	CDR3nt	CDR3aa
-	-	TRBV7-2	TRBJ2-1	TGTGCCAGCAGCCGCGGGACCTCCAATGAGCAGTTCTTC	CASSRGTSNEQFF
-	-	TRBV28	TRBJ1-1	TGTGCCTCCTTGAGACCAGGAAGCTACACTGAAGCTTTCTTT	CASLRPGSYTEAFF
-	TRBD2	TRBV28	TRBJ2-7	TGTGCCAGCAGTACACCTATAGCGGGAGGGCCCTACGAGCAGTACTTC	CASSTPIAGGPYEQYF
-	-	TRBV28	TRBJ1-2	TGTGCCAGCAGCCATCTCGATGGCGGGTATGGCTACACCTTC	CASSHLDGGYGYTF
few	TRBD2	TRBV14	TRBJ2-7	TGTGCCAGCAGCCGAGTTAGCGGGAGCCGCGAGCAGTACTTC	CASSRVSGSREQYF
-	-	TRBV6-6	TRBJ2-2	TGTGCCAGCAGTTACCAGGGGTCCGGGGAGCTGTTTTTT	CASSYQGSGELFF
-	-	TRBV6-1	TRBJ2-7	TGTGCCAGCAGTGGTTTGAACGGGCAGTACTTC	CASSGLNGQYF
-	-	TRBV9	TRBJ2-5	TGTGCCAGCAGCGCTGGCTGGGCCGACAGCCAAGAGACCCAGTACTTC	CASSAGWADSQETQYF
-	-	TRBV7-9	TRBJ2-7	TGTGCCAGCAGCTTAGGTTCCGCCAGTTTCCCCTACGAGCAGTACTTC	CASSLGSASFPYEQYF
-	TRBD1	TRBV7-9	TRBJ1-5	TGTGCCAGCAGCTTAGTAGGTTCAGGGGGCTCGACCCAGCATTTT	CASSLVGSGGSTQHF
-	TRBD1	TRBV10-3	TRBJ2-2	TGTGCCATCAGGAAGACCGGGACAGGCAACACCGGGGAGCTGTTTTTT	CAIRKTGTGNTGELFF
few	-	TRBV2	TRBJ2-4	TGTGCCAGCGGGGGGGACGGGGGGCTAGCCAAAAACATTCAGTACTTC	CASGGDGGLAKNIQYF
once	TRBD1	TRBV7-3	TRBJ2-7	TGTGCCAGCAGCTTATTTACAGGGGGAGAGCAGTACTTC	CASSLFTGGEQYF
-	-	TRBV6-1	TRBJ1-1	TGTGCCAGCAGTGAATGGGCGGGGGCCGTCACTGAAGCTTTCTTT	CASSEWAGAVTEAFF
-	-	TRBV7-9	TRBJ1-5	TGTGCCAGCAGCTTAGGAGGTCGAGTAGACAATCAGCCCCAGCATTTT	CASSLGGRVDNQPQHF
once	TRBD2	TRBV9	TRBJ2-1	TGTGCCAGCAGCGCGCGGGAGAAGTCCTACAATGAGCAGTTCTTC	CASSAREKSYNEQFF
-	TRBD2	TRBV5-5	TRBJ2-1	TGTGCCAGCAGCCAGACTAGCGCTACCTACAATGAGCAGTTCTTC	CASSQTSATYNEQFF
-	TRBD1	TRBV5-4	TRBJ2-1	TGTGCCAGCAGCTTGGATCCGGCCGGGACAGACTACAATGAGCAGTTCTTC	CASSLDPAGTDYNEQFF
-	TRBD2	TRBV5-1	TRBJ2-1	TGCGCCAGCAGCCCAACTAGCGGGAGCGGTTATGAGCAGTTCTTC	CASSPTSGSGYEQFF
-	-	TRBV19	TRBJ1-1	TGTGCCAGTGTCGGACAGCTGAACACTGAAGCTTTCTTT	CASVGQLNTEAFF
-	TRBD1	TRBV5-1	TRBJ1-3	TGCGCCAGCAGCCCGTCCACAGGGGGCACGGGAAACACCATATATTTT	CASSPSTGGTGNTIYF
few	TRBD2	TRBV7-2	TRBJ2-5	TGTGCCAGCAGCTTGACTAGCGGGATCAAAGAGACCCAGTACTTC	CASSLTSGIKETQYF
-	-	TRBV20-1	TRBJ2-7	TGCAGTTCAGGAAGCTACGGCGAGCAGTACTTC	CSSGSYGEQYF
-	-	TRBV19	TRBJ1-5	TGTGCCAGTAGTGGTGACGGACTCAATCAGCCCCAGCATTTT	CASSGDGLNQPQHF
-	TRBD1	TRBV5-1	TRBJ2-5	TGCGCCAGCAGCCCGTCCGGGACAGTCCAAGAGACCCAGTACTTC	CASSPSGTVQETQYF
-	TRBD1	TRBV6-6	TRBJ1-2	TGTGCCACCAGAAGTACAGGGGACTATGGCTACACCTTC	CATRSTGDYGYTF
-	-	TRBV4-1	TRBJ1-1	TGCGCCAGCAGCCAAGAGGGGGGAACCTACACTGAAGCTTTCTTT	CASSQEGGTYTEAFF
-	-	TRBV10-1	TRBJ2-1	TGCGCCAGCAGTCTTAGCGGAAGCTCCTACAATGAGCAGTTCTTC	CASSLSGSSYNEQFF
-	-	TRBV30	TRBJ1-4	TGTGCCTGTGCCGCAGGGCCTAATGAAAAACTGTTTTTT	CACAAGPNEKLFF
-	-	TRBV2	TRBJ1-1	TGTGCCAGCAGGGTCGGGAACACTGAAGCTTTCTTT	CASRVGNTEAFF
-	-	TRBV30	TRBJ1-1	TGTGCCTGGACCCGAGAGAGCACTGAAGCTTTCTTT	CAWTRESTEAFF
-	-	TRBV29-1	TRBJ1-2	TGCAGCGCCTTCCGGGACTATGGCTACACCTTC	CSAFRDYGYTF
-	-	TRBV5-4	TRBJ1-1	TGTGCCAGCAGCTCGCGGGGGGGGACTGAAGCTTTCTTT	CASSSRGGTEAFF
-	-	TRBV30	TRBJ2-5	TGTGCCTGGAGCCCCGGAGGGGAGACCCAGTACTTC	CAWSPGGETQYF